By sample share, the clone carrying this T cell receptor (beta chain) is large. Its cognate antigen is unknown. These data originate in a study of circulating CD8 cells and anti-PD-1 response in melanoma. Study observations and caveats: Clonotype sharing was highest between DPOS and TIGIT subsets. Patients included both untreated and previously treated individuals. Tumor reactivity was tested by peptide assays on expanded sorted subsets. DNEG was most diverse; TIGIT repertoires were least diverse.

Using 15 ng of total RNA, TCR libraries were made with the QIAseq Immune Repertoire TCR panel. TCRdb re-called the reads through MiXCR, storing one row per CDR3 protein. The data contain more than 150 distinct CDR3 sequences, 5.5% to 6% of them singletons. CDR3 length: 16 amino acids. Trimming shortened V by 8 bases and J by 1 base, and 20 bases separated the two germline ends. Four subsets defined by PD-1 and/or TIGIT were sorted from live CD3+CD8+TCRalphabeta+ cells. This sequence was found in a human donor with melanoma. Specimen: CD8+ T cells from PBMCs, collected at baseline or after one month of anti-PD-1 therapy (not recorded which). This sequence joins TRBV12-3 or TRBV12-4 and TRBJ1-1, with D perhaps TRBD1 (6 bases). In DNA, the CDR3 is TGTGCCAGCCGAGTTGGGATAAGGGGGGGGAACACTGAAGCTTTCTTT. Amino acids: CASRVGIRGGNTEAFF.